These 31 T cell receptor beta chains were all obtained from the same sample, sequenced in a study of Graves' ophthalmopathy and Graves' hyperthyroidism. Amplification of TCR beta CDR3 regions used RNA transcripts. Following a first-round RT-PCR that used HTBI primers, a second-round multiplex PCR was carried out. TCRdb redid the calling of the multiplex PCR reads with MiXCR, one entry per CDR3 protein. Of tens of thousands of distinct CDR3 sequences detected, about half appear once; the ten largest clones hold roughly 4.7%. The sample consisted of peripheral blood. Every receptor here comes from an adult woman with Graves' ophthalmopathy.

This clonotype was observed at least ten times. The CDR3 sequence is CASTPSTDTQYF. The CDR3 coding sequence is TGTGCCAGTACCCCTAGCACAGATACGCAGTATTTT. The chain links TRBV19 to TRBJ2-3, with D unclear. The CDR3 sequence is 12 residues long. The ends were cut back, 7 bases at V and 0 bases at J, with 5 bases in the middle. Germline V gene sequence: CDR1 LNHDA, CDR2 SQIVND (reference sequence).

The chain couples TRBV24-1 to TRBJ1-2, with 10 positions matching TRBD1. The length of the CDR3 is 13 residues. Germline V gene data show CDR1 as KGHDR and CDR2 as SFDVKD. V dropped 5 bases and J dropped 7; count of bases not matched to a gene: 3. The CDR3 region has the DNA TGTGCCACCAGTGTTGGGACAGGGGTTGGCTACACCTTC. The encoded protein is CATSVGTGVGYTF.

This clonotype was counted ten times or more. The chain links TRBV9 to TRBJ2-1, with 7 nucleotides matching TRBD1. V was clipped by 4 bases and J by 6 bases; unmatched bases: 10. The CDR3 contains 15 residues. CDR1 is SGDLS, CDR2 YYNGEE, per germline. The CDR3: CASSLGTDPSNEQFF. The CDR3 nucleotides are TGTGCCAGCAGCCTTGGGACAGACCCTTCCAATGAGCAGTTCTTC.

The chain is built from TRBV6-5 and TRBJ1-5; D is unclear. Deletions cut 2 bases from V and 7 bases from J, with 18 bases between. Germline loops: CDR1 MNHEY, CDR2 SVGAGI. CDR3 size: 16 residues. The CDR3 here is CASSYERPGVGQPQHF. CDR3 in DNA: TGTGCCAGCAGTTACGAACGGCCAGGCGTAGGGCAGCCCCAGCATTTT.

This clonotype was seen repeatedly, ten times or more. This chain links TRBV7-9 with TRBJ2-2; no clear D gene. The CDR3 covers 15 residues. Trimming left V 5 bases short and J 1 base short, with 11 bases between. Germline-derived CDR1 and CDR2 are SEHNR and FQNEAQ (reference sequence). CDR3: CASSLWHWNTGELFF. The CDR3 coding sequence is TGTGCCAGCAGCCTATGGCACTGGAACACCGGGGAGCTGTTTTTT.

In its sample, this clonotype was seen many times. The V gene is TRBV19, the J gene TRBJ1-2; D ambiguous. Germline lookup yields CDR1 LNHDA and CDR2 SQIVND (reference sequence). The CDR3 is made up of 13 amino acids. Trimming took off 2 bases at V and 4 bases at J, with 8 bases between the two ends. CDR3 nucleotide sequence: TGTGCCAGTAGTATAAACGGGCTCTATGGCTACACCTTC. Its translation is CASSINGLYGYTF. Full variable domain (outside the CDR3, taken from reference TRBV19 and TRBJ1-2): DGGITQSPKYLFRKEGQNVTLSCEQNLNHDAMYWYRQDPGQGLRLIYYSQIVNDFQKGDIAEGYSVSREKKESFPLTVTSAQKNPTAFYLCASSINGLYGYTFGSGTRLTVV.

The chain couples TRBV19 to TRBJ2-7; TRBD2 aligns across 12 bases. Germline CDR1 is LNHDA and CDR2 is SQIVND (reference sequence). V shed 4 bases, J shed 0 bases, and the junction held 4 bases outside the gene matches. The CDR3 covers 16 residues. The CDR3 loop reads CASSRTSGTNSYEQYF. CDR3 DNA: TGTGCCAGTAGTAGGACTAGCGGGACAAACTCCTACGAGCAGTACTTC.

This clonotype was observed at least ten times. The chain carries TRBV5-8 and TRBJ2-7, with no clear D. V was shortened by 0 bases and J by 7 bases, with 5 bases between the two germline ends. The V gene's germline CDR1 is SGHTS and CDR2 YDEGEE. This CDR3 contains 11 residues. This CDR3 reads CASSLVSEQYF. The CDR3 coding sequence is TGTGCCAGCAGCTTGGTGTCTGAGCAGTACTTC.

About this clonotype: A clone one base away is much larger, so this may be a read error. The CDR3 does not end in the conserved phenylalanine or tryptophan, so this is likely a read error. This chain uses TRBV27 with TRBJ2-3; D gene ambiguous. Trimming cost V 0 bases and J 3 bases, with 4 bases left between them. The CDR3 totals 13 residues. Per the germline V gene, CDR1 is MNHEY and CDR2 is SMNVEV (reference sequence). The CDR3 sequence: CASSLSVTDTQYC. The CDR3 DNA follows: TGTGCCAGCAGTTTATCGGTAACAGATACGCAGTATTGT.

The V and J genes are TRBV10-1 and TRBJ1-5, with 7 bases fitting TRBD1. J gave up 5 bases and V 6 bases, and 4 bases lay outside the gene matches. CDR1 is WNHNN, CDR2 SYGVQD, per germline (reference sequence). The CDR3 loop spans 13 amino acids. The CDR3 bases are TGCGCCAGCAGAAGGACAGGACATCAGCCCCAGCATTTT. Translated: CASRRTGHQPQHF.

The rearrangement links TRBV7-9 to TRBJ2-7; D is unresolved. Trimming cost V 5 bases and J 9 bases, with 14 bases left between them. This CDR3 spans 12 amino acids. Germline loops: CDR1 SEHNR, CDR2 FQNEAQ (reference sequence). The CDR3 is CASSPSADTQYF. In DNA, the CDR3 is TGTGCCAGCAGCCCCAGCGCAGATACGCAGTACTTC.

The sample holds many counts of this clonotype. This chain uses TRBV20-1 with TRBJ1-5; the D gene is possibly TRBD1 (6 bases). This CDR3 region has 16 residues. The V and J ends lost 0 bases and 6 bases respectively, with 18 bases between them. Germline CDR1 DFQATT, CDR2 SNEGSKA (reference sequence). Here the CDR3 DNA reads TGCAGTGCTAGAGATCTCACAGGGAGGGTTGGTCAGCCCCAGCATTTT. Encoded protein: CSARDLTGRVGQPQHF.

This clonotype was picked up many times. Written as DNA, the CDR3 is TGTGCCAGCAGTTACTCATTCCAAAGTAATAGCAATCAGCCCCAGCATTTT. Translating it yields CASSYSFQSNSNQPQHF. The rearrangement joins TRBV6-6 to TRBJ1-5; D gene unclear. CDR3 size: 17 residues. Germline assignment: CDR1 MNHNY and CDR2 SVGAGI (reference sequence). V was pared by 0 bases and J by 0 bases, with 12 bases between.

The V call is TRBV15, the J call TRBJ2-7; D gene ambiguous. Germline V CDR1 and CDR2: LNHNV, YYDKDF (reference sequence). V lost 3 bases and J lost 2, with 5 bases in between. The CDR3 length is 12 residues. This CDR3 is CATSSSTYEQYF. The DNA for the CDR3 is TGTGCCACCAGCAGCTCCACCTACGAGCAGTACTTC.

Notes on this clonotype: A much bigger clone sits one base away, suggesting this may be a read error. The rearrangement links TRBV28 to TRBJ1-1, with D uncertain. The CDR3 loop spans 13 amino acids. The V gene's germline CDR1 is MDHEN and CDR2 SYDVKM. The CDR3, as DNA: TGTGTCAGCAGTTCAACAATGAACACTGAAGCTTTCTTT. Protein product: CVSSSTMNTEAFF.

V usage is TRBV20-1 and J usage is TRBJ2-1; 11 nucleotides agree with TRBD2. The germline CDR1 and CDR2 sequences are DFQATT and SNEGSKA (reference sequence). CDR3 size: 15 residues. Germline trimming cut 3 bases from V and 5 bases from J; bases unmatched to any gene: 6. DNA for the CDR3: TGCAGTGCTAGGCTGGGACTAGCGGTAAACAATGAGCAGTTCTTC. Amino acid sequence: CSARLGLAVNNEQFF.

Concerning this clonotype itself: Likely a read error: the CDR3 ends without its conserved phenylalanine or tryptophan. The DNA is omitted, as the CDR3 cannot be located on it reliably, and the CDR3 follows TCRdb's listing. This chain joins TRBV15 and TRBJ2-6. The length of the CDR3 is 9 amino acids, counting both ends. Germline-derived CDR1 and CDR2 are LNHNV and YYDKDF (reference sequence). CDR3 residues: CATSTGGLG.

In DNA, the CDR3 is TGTGCCACCATCAGGGTACTGAACACTGAAGCTTTCTTT. Translated, it gives CATIRVLNTEAFF. This rearrangement joins TRBV15 to TRBJ1-1; the D gene is possibly TRBD1 (5 bases). Germline CDR1 reads LNHNV; CDR2 reads YYDKDF (reference sequence). Trimming left V 7 bases short and J 0 bases short, with 9 bases between. This CDR3 comprises 13 residues.

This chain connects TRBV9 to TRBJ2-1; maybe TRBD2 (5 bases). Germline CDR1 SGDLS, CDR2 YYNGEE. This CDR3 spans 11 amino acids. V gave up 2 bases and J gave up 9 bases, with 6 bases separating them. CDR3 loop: CASSVGVEQFF. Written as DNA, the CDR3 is TGTGCCAGCAGCGTGGGAGTTGAGCAGTTCTTC.

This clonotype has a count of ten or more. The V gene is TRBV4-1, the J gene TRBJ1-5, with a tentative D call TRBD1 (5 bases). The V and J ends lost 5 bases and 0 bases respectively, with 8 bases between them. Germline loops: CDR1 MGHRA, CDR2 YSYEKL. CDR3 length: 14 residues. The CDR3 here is CASSLTDSNQPQHF. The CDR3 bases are TGCGCCAGCAGCTTGACAGATAGCAATCAGCCCCAGCATTTT.

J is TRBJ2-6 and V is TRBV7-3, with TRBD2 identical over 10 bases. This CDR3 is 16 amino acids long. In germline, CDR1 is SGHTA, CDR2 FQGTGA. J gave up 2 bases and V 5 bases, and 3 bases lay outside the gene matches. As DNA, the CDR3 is TGTGCCAGCAGCCCGCTAGCGGGAGCTGGGGCCAACGTCCTGACTTTC. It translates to CASSPLAGAGANVLTF. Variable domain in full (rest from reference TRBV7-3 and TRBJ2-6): GAGVSQTPSNKVTEKGKYVELRCDPISGHTALYWYRQSLGQGPEFLIYFQGTGAADDSGLPNDRFFAVRPEGSVSTLKIQRTERGDSAVYLCASSPLAGAGANVLTFGAGSRLTVL.

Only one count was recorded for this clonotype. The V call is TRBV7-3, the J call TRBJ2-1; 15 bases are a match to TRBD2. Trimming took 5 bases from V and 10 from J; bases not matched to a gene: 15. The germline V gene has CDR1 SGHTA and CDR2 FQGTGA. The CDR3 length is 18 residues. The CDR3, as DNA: TGTGCCAGCAGCCCTACACCGGGACTAGCGGGAGGCGGAGGGGAGCAGTTCTTC. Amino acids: CASSPTPGLAGGGGEQFF.

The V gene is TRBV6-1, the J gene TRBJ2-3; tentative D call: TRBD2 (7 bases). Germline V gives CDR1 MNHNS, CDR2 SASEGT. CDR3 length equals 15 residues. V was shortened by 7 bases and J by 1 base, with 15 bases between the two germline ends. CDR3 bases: TGTGCCAGCAAGAACGCGGGGGCCGGCACAGATACGCAGTATTTT. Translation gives CASKNAGAGTDTQYF.

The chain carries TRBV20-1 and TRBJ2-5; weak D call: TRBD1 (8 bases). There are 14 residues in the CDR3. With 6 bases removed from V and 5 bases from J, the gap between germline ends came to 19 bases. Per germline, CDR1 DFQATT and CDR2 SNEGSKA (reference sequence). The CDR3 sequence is CSAMDREGRETQYF. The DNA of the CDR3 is TGCAGTGCCATGGACAGGGAGGGACGGGAGACCCAGTACTTC.

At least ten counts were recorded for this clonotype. In DNA form, the CDR3 reads TGTGCCAGCAGCTTACAGGTTTCCACTGAAGCTTTCTTT. Residues: CASSLQVSTEAFF. This sequence joins TRBV5-8 and TRBJ1-1, with D possibly being TRBD1 (5 bases). Germline V gene lookup returns CDR1 SGHTS and CDR2 YDEGEE. The germline V and J ends were trimmed by 2 bases and 4 bases, with 9 bases remaining between them. The CDR3 is 13 residues long.

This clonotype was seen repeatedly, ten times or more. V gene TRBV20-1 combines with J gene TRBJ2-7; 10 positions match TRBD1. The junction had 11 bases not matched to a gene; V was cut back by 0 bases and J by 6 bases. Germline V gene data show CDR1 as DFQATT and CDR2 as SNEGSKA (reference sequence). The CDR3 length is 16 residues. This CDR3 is CSARDPDRGLLSEQYF. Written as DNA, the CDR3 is TGCAGTGCTAGAGATCCGGACAGGGGGTTACTAAGCGAGCAGTACTTC.

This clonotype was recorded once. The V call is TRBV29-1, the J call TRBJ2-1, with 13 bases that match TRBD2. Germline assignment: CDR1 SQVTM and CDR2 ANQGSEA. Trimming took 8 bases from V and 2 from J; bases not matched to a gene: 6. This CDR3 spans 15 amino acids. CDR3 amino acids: CSFRLAGGAYNEQFF. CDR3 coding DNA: TGCAGCTTCCGACTAGCGGGAGGTGCCTACAATGAGCAGTTCTTC.

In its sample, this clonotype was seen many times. CDR3 loop: CASSRGSWRQETQYF. The CDR3 DNA follows: TGTGCCAGTAGTAGGGGTAGTTGGCGTCAAGAGACCCAGTACTTC. The chain has TRBV19 and TRBJ2-5; D gene unclear. The germline CDR1 and CDR2 sequences are LNHDA and SQIVND (reference sequence). This CDR3 has 15 amino acids. Trimming took 4 bases from V and 2 from J, leaving 14 bases between them. Combining the CDR3 with reference TRBV19 and TRBJ2-5 gives the whole variable domain DGGITQSPKYLFRKEGQNVTLSCEQNLNHDAMYWYRQDPGQGLRLIYYSQIVNDFQKGDIAEGYSVSREKKESFPLTVTSAQKNPTAFYLCASSRGSWRQETQYFGPGTRLLVL.

The CDR3: CASSLMGQVNTGELFF. The CDR3 DNA reads as TGTGCCAGCAGCTTAATGGGACAGGTGAACACCGGGGAGCTGTTTTTT. This chain connects TRBV7-3 to TRBJ2-2; 8 bases are a match to TRBD1. Germline trimming cut 1 base from V and 1 base from J; bases unmatched to any gene: 2. The length of the CDR3 is 16 residues. Per germline, CDR1 SGHTA and CDR2 FQGTGA.

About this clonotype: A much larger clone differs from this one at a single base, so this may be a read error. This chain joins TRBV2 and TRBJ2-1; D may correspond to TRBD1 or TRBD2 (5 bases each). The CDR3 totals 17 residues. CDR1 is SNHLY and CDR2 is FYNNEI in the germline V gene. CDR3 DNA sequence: TGTGCCAGCAGCTCCAGTATAGGGACCAGATACTACGATGAGCAGTTCTTC. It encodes CASSSSIGTRYYDEQFF.

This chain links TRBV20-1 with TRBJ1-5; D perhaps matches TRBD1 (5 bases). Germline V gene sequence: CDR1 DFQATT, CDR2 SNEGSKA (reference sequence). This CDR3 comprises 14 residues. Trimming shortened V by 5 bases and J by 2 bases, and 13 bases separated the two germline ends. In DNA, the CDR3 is TGCAGTGCTGCAAGGGGAAAGGGCAATCAGCCCCAGCATTTT. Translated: CSAARGKGNQPQHF.